The rows below give T cell receptor beta chains drawn from one sample of a study of T cell repertoires in cytomegalovirus infection. One entry per CDR3 protein, called by TCRdb with MiXCR from the reads. This table has about 890,000 distinct CDR3 sequences, approximately 31% appearing once. These receptors lack a known antigen. Sequencing was performed on cultured CD8+ T cells from PBMCs, taken from culture after CMV antigen stimulation. All receptors come from a human donor in good health (CMV status not recorded). Some clones in this sample may be carry-over from other donors' samples. Both conserved end residues are part of each CDR3. Each record gives: CDR3 protein, V gene.

CDR3 protein: CASSAPSSYEQYF
V gene: TRBV9

CDR3 protein: CASSSQGPNTEAFF
V gene: TRBV12-3/TRBV12-4

CDR3 protein: CASSLYDQPQHF
V gene: TRBV7-9

CDR3 protein: CASRGRQGELTDTQYF
V gene: TRBV19

CDR3 protein: CASSFVFSGDQETQYF
V gene: TRBV7-9

CDR3 protein: CASSLTRENTGELFF
V gene: TRBV12-3/TRBV12-4

CDR3 protein: CASSLALAGGLDTQYF
V gene: TRBV7-6

CDR3 protein: CASSFNSDRGDDQPQHF
V gene: TRBV27

CDR3 protein: CVSSALLGGLGTDTQYF
V gene: TRBV6-2/TRBV6-3

CDR3 protein: CASSSLPGTGSGELFF
V gene: TRBV12-3/TRBV12-4

CDR3 protein: CATRTGAYGYTF
V gene: TRBV19

CDR3 protein: CASSYSIVERGSSYEQYF
V gene: TRBV6-6

CDR3 protein: CASSLLRETYNEQFF
V gene: TRBV7-8

CDR3 protein: CASRPRHEQFF
V gene: TRBV7-9

CDR3 protein: CATKVGGLGPNTGELFF
V gene: TRBV19

CDR3 protein: CASSLSPTYENTGELFF
V gene: TRBV12-3/TRBV12-4

CDR3 protein: CASTKAGTEAFF
V gene: TRBV7-9

CDR3 protein: CASRGLNNQPQHF
V gene: TRBV6-6

CDR3 protein: CASSELDTQYF
V gene: TRBV25-1

CDR3 protein: CASSPQEGYEQYF
V gene: TRBV19

CDR3 protein: CASKPGTRGRETQYF
V gene: TRBV2

CDR3 protein: CVSKSGLSGELFF
V gene: TRBV19

CDR3 protein: CASSLGTGYYNEQFF
V gene: TRBV12-3/TRBV12-4

CDR3 protein: CSARVPGAGANVLTF
V gene: TRBV20-1

CDR3 protein: CASRLPGTGRTEAFF
V gene: TRBV7-9

CDR3 protein: CASSQGTGSGEQYF
V gene: TRBV6-5

CDR3 protein: CASSRLRGGMWNTEAFF
V gene: TRBV6-5

CDR3 protein: CASRLGLTYEQYF
V gene: TRBV27

CDR3 protein: CASSARFQGSNSPLHF
V gene: TRBV28

CDR3 protein: CAISIYLLAGEETQYF
V gene: TRBV10-3

CDR3 protein: CASSLTSGGSTDTQYF
V gene: TRBV7-3

CDR3 protein: CASSQSAYGGLQGQFF
V gene: TRBV14

CDR3 protein: CASSHRAGELFF
V gene: TRBV6-1

CDR3 protein: CASSEGATGGNYGYTF
V gene: TRBV6-1

CDR3 protein: CASSEEDGELFF
V gene: TRBV6-1

CDR3 protein: CASIEGVSPYGYTF
V gene: TRBV6-2/TRBV6-3

CDR3 protein: CSARDTSGGSETQYF
V gene: TRBV20-1

CDR3 protein: CASSYTGPGELFF
V gene: TRBV12-3/TRBV12-4

CDR3 protein: CASRLQGADNQPQHF
V gene: TRBV6-2/TRBV6-3

CDR3 protein: CATSDTRGLTDTQYF
V gene: TRBV24-1

CDR3 protein: CASSTTPTGAGDYGYTF
V gene: TRBV7-9

CDR3 protein: CATGRGAGTDTQYF
V gene: TRBV27

CDR3 protein: CASSIGTEGPRGELFF
V gene: TRBV19

CDR3 protein: CASSPDRGAWGEQYF
V gene: TRBV7-9

CDR3 protein: CASSPPPGQWVLGNTEAFF
V gene: TRBV18

CDR3 protein: CASRPGPRSYNEQFF
V gene: TRBV27

CDR3 protein: CASSYLRTGGGTEAFF
V gene: TRBV6-5

CDR3 protein: CAGREMNTEAFF
V gene: TRBV7-6

CDR3 protein: CASSPDRNPHEQYF
V gene: TRBV9

CDR3 protein: CASSPGRRLAGDNEQFF
V gene: TRBV9

CDR3 protein: CASSLGTSGANTGELFF
V gene: TRBV7-6

CDR3 protein: CASSLSTGPDTQYF
V gene: TRBV28

CDR3 protein: CASTRDGSYEQYF
V gene: TRBV7-9

CDR3 protein: CASSFEGGPYNEQFF
V gene: TRBV5-1

CDR3 protein: CVGRVGTEAFF
V gene: TRBV7-2